A selection of T cell receptor beta chains follows, all from one sample in a study of identical twins. TCRdb called the 5' RACE reads again in MiXCR, with one record for every CDR3 protein. The sample holds 1.5 million to 2 million distinct CDR3 sequences, around a third seen once. Sequencing was carried out using cord blood. The receptors here all came from a newborn girl in good health. Each CDR3 is given with its conserved first and last residue. Each record gives: J gene, clone size, D gene, V gene, CDR3 protein, CDR3 DNA. D genes are given only for firm matches. Where a row states a size, it is once, few, many or the class of an expanded clone; other rows omit it.

j_call: TRBJ1-4; clone_size: -; d_call: -; v_call: TRBV7-9; cdr3_aa: CASSLEPSGPTNEKLFF; cdr3_nt: TGTGCCAGCAGCTTAGAACCCTCAGGGCCAACTAATGAAAAACTGTTTTTT
j_call: TRBJ2-7; clone_size: few; d_call: TRBD1; v_call: TRBV7-8; cdr3_aa: CASSLGVGQGYHEQYF; cdr3_nt: TGTGCCAGCAGCTTAGGGGTCGGACAGGGGTACCACGAGCAGTACTTC
j_call: TRBJ1-1; clone_size: few; d_call: -; v_call: TRBV6-5; cdr3_aa: CASSSSREAFF; cdr3_nt: TGTGCCAGCAGTTCATCCAGGGAGGCTTTCTTT
j_call: TRBJ2-4; clone_size: many; d_call: -; v_call: TRBV7-2; cdr3_aa: CASSLRASSNIQYF; cdr3_nt: TGTGCCAGCAGCTTAAGGGCTAGCTCAAACATTCAGTACTTC
j_call: TRBJ1-5; clone_size: few; d_call: -; v_call: TRBV7-9; cdr3_aa: CASSLSLHRGPGGNQPQHF; cdr3_nt: TGTGCCAGCAGCTTGTCCCTCCATAGAGGCCCGGGAGGCAATCAGCCCCAGCATTTT
j_call: TRBJ2-3; clone_size: -; d_call: TRBD1; v_call: TRBV10-1; cdr3_aa: CASSSLRDSTQYF; cdr3_nt: TGCGCCAGCAGCTCTCTCCGGGACAGTACGCAGTATTTT
j_call: TRBJ1-1; clone_size: few; d_call: -; v_call: TRBV29-1; cdr3_aa: CSAIQGSDTEAFF; cdr3_nt: TGCAGCGCAATACAGGGCTCGGACACTGAAGCTTTCTTT
j_call: TRBJ1-1; clone_size: few; d_call: -; v_call: TRBV20-1; cdr3_aa: CSARTATNTEAFF; cdr3_nt: TGCAGTGCTAGGACAGCAACGAACACTGAAGCTTTCTTT
j_call: TRBJ1-1; clone_size: few; d_call: TRBD1; v_call: TRBV6-1; cdr3_aa: CAMTGRCTEAFF; cdr3_nt: TGTGCCATGACAGGGAGGTGCACTGAAGCTTTCTTT
j_call: TRBJ1-5; clone_size: -; d_call: -; v_call: TRBV4-1; cdr3_aa: CASSQGVDRWGQPQHF; cdr3_nt: TGCGCCAGCAGCCAAGGGGTCGACAGGTGGGGTCAGCCCCAGCATTTT
j_call: TRBJ1-1; clone_size: -; d_call: -; v_call: TRBV7-9; cdr3_aa: CASSYRGGVNTEAFF; cdr3_nt: TGTGCCAGCAGTTATCGGGGGGGCGTGAACACTGAAGCTTTCTTT
j_call: TRBJ1-4; clone_size: -; d_call: TRBD1; v_call: TRBV5-1; cdr3_aa: CASSSGTVPTNEKLFF; cdr3_nt: TGCGCCAGCAGCTCCGGGACAGTCCCAACTAATGAAAAACTGTTTTTT
j_call: TRBJ2-1; clone_size: few; d_call: TRBD2; v_call: TRBV15; cdr3_aa: CATSRGLAGEYNEQFF; cdr3_nt: TGTGCCACCAGCAGAGGACTAGCGGGAGAATACAATGAGCAGTTCTTC
j_call: TRBJ2-6; clone_size: few; d_call: -; v_call: TRBV12-3/TRBV12-4; cdr3_aa: CASSPWGGRSFGANVLTF; cdr3_nt: TGTGCCAGCAGTCCCTGGGGAGGACGGTCTTTTGGGGCCAACGTCCTGACTTTC
j_call: TRBJ1-1; clone_size: -; d_call: TRBD1; v_call: TRBV10-3; cdr3_aa: CAITPGTGRNTEAFF; cdr3_nt: TGTGCCATCACTCCAGGGACAGGGCGGAACACTGAAGCTTTCTTT
j_call: TRBJ2-5; clone_size: few; d_call: -; v_call: TRBV29-1; cdr3_aa: CSVVLIGQETQYF; cdr3_nt: TGCAGCGTTGTTCTGATTGGACAAGAGACCCAGTACTTC
j_call: TRBJ2-1; clone_size: few; d_call: TRBD2; v_call: TRBV5-1; cdr3_aa: CASSGLAGGYVNEQFF; cdr3_nt: TGCGCCAGCAGCGGGCTAGCGGGGGGGTACGTCAATGAGCAGTTCTTC
j_call: TRBJ2-7; clone_size: -; d_call: -; v_call: TRBV7-8; cdr3_aa: CASSLYREKDSDEQYF; cdr3_nt: TGTGCCAGCAGCTTATACCGGGAGAAAGATTCGGATGAGCAGTACTTC
j_call: TRBJ2-7; clone_size: -; d_call: TRBD1; v_call: TRBV7-2; cdr3_aa: CASSFAQGAYNEQYF; cdr3_nt: TGTGCCAGCAGCTTTGCGCAGGGGGCGTACAATGAGCAGTACTTC
j_call: TRBJ2-3; clone_size: many; d_call: -; v_call: TRBV4-2; cdr3_aa: CASSQRLVTDTQYF; cdr3_nt: TGTGCCAGCAGCCAGCGACTAGTCACAGATACGCAGTATTTT
j_call: TRBJ2-7; clone_size: -; d_call: -; v_call: TRBV3-1; cdr3_aa: CASCRQGGGYEQYF; cdr3_nt: TGTGCCAGCTGTCGGCAGGGGGGCGGTTACGAGCAGTACTTC
j_call: TRBJ2-7; clone_size: many; d_call: -; v_call: TRBV3-1; cdr3_aa: CASSRGPYEQYF; cdr3_nt: TGTGCCAGCAGCCGGGGCCCCTACGAGCAGTACTTC
j_call: TRBJ1-6; clone_size: few; d_call: TRBD1; v_call: TRBV20-1; cdr3_aa: CIAPRTGNSPLHF; cdr3_nt: TGCATTGCTCCGCGGACAGGCAATTCACCCCTCCACTTT
j_call: TRBJ1-5; clone_size: -; d_call: -; v_call: TRBV6-1; cdr3_aa: CASKAGPYSNQPQHF; cdr3_nt: TGTGCCAGCAAAGCAGGCCCCTATAGCAATCAGCCCCAGCATTTT
j_call: TRBJ1-3; clone_size: -; d_call: -; v_call: TRBV18; cdr3_aa: CASSPFDRFSGNTIYF; cdr3_nt: TGTGCCAGCTCACCATTCGATCGTTTCTCTGGAAACACCATATATTTT